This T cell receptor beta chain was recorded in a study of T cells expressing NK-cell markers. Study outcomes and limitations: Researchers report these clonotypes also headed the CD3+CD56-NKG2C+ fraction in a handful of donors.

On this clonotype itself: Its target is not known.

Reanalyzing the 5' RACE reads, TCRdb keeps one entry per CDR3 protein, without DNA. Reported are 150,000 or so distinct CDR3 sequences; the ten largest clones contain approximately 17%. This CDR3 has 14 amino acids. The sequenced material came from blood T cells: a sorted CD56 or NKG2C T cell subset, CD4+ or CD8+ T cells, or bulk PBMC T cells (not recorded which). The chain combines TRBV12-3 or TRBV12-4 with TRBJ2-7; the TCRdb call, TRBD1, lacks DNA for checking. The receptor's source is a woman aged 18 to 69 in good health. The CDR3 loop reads CASRSSGDPYEQYF.